This T cell receptor beta chain is drawn from a study of blood T cell repertoires in COVID-19. TCRdb's copy holds only in-frame clones and misses some; the assay was immunoSEQ multiplex PCR. Among about 50,000 clones, 65% to 90% were seen once, and the ten largest hold around 9.6%. Trimming took 6 bases from V and 6 from J; bases not matched to a gene: 8. The CDR3 is 16 residues long. Germline V CDR1 and CDR2: MDHEN, SYDVKM. Material: peripheral blood. This chain uses TRBV28 with TRBJ2-1, with 13 bases aligning to TRBD2. This TCR derives from a human donor in a cohort sampled during active COVID-19. CDR3 coding DNA: TGTGCCAGCAGGCGCGGACTAGCGGGAGTCCGCAATGAGCAGTTCTTC. Its protein is CASRRGLAGVRNEQFF.